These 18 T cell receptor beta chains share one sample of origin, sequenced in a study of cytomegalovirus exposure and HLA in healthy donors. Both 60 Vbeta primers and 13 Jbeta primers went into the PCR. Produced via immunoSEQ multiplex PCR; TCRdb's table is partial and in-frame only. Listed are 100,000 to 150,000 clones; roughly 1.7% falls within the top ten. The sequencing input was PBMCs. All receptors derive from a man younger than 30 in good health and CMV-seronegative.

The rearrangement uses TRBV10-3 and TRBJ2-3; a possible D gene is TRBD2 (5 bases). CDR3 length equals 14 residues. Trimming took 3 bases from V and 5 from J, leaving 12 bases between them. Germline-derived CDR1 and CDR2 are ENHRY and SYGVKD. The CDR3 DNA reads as TGTGCCATCAGTGAACCCGGCGAGGGAGATACGCAGTATTTT. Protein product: CAISEPGEGDTQYF.

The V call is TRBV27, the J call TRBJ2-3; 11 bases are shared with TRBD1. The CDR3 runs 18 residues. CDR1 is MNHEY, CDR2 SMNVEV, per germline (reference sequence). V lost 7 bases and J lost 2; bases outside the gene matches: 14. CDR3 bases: TGTGCCAGCAATCTTGCCGGGACAGGGGGTCCCCTCACAGATACGCAGTATTTT. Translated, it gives CASNLAGTGGPLTDTQYF.

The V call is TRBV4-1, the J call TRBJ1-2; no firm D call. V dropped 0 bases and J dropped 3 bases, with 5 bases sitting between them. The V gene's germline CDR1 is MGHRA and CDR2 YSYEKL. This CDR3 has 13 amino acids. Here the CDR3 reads CASSQDADYGYTF. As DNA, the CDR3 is TGCGCCAGCAGCCAAGACGCGGACTATGGCTACACCTTC.

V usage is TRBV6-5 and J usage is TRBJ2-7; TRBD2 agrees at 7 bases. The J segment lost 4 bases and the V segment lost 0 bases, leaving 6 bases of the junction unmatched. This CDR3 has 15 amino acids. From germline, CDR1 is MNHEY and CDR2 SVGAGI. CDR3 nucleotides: TGTGCCAGCAGTTACTCCCGACTAGCAAGTTACGAGCAGTACTTC. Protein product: CASSYSRLASYEQYF.

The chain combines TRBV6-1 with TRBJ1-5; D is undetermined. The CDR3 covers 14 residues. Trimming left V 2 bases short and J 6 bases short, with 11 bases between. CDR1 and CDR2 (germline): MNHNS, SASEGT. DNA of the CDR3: TGTGCCAGCAGTGAAATTACGACTTTTCAGCCCCAGCATTTT. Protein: CASSEITTFQPQHF.

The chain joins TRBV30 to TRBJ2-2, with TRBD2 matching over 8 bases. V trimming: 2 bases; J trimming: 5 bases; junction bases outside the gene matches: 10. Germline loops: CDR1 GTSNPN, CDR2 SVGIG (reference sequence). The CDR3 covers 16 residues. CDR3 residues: CAWSLRAGTSTGELFF. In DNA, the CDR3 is TGTGCCTGGAGTCTCAGAGCGGGGACTAGTACCGGGGAGCTGTTTTTT.

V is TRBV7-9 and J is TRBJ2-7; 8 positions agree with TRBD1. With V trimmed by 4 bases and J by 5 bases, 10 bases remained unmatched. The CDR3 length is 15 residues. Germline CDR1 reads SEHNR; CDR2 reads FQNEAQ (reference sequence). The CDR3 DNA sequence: TGTGCCAGCAGCTCCCGGACAGGGCTGTTGGACGAGCAGTACTTC. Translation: CASSSRTGLLDEQYF.

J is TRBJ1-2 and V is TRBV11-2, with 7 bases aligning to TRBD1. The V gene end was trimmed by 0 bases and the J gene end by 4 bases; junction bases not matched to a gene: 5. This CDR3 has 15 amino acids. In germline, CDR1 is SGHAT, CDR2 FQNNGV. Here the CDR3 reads CASSLELAGGYGYTF. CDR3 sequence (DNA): TGTGCCAGCAGCTTAGAACTGGCAGGGGGCTATGGCTACACCTTC.

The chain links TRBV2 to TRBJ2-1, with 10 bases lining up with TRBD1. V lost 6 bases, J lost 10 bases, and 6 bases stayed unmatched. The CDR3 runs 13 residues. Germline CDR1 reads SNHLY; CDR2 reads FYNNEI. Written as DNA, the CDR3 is TGTGCCAGCAGAGGGACAGGGGCTTTGGAGCAGTTCTTC. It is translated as CASRGTGALEQFF.

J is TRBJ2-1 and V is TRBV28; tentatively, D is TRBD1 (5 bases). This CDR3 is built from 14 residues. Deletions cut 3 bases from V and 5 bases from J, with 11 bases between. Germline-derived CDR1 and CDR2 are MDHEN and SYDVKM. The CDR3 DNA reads TGTGCCAGCAGTTTGGGGCAGGCGAACAATGAGCAGTTCTTC. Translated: CASSLGQANNEQFF.

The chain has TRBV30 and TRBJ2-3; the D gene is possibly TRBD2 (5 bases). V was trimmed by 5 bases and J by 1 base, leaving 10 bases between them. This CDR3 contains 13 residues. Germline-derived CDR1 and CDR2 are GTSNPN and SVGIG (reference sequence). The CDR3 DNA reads TGTGCCTGGTCTAGCACCGGCACAGATACGCAGTATTTT. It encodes CAWSSTGTDTQYF.

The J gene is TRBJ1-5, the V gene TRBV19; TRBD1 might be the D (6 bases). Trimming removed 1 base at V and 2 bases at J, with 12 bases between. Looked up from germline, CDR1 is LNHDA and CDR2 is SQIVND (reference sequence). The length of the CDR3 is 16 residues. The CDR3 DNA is TGTGCCAGTAGTATAGCCCCCTGGACAGGCAATCAGCCCCAGCATTTT. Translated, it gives CASSIAPWTGNQPQHF.

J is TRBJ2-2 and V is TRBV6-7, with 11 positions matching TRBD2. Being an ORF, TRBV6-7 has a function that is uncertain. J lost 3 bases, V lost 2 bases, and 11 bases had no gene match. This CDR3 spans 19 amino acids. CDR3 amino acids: CASSYPGREGLADTGELFF. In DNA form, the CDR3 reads TGTGCCAGCAGTTACCCCGGACGGGAGGGACTAGCGGACACCGGGGAGCTGTTTTTT.

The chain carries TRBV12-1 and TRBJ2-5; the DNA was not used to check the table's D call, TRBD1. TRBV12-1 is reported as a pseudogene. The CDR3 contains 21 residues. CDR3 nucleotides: TGTGCCAGCAGCACCCAATTGAGGGGCGGCAGGGGGAGTCACCCCCAAGAGACCCAGTACTTC. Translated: CASSTQLRGGRGSHPQETQYF.

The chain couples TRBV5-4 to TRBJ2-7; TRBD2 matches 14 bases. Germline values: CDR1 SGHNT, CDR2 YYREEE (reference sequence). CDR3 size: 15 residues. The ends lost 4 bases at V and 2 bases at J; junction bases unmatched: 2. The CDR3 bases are TGTGCCAGCAGCCGGACTAGCGGGGGGCCCTACGAGCAGTACTTC. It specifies CASSRTSGGPYEQYF.

CDR3 residues: CASSLEVLAGGEQFF. CDR3 nucleotides: TGTGCCAGCAGCTTAGAAGTCCTAGCAGGCGGTGAGCAGTTCTTC. The chain joins TRBV13 to TRBJ2-1, with D possibly being TRBD2 (5 bases). V lost 1 base, J lost 9 bases, and 16 bases lay in between. Looked up from germline, CDR1 is PRHDT and CDR2 is FYEKMQ (reference sequence). The CDR3 runs 15 residues.

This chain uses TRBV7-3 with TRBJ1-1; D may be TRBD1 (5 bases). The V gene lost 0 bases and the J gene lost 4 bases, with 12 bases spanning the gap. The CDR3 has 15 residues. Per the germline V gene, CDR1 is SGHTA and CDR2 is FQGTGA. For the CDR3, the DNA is TGTGCCAGCAGCTTAACTACGGGGGGATCCACTGAAGCTTTCTTT. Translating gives CASSLTTGGSTEAFF.

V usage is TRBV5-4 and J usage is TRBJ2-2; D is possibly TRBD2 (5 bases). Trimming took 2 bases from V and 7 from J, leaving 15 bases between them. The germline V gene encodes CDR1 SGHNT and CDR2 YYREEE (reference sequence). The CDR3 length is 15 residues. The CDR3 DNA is TGTGCCAGCAGCTTCTTGGCTAGCCCACTCGGGGAGCTGTTTTTT. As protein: CASSFLASPLGELFF.